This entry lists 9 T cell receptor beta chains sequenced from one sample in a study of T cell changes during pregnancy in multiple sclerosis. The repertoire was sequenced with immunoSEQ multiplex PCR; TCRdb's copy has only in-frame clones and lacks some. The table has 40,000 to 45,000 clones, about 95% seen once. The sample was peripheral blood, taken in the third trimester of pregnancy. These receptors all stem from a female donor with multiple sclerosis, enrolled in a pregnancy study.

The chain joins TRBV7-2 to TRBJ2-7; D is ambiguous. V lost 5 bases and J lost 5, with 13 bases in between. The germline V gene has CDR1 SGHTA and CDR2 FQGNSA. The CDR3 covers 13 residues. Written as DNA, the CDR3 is TGTGCCAGCAGCCCCCCCGTAGCAAACGAGCAGTACTTC. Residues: CASSPPVANEQYF.

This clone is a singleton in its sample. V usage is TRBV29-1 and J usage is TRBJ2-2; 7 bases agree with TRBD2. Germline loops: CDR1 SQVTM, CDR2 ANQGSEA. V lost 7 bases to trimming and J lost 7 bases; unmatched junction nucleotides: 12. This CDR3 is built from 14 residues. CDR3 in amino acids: CSAGESGAGGELFF. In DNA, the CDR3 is TGCAGCGCTGGAGAGAGCGGGGCGGGCGGGGAGCTGTTTTTT.

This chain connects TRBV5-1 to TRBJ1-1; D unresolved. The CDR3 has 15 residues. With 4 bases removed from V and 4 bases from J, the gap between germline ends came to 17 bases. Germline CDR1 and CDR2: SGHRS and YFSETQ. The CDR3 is CASSPARLGSTEAFF. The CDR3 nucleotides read TGCGCCAGCAGCCCAGCGCGGCTGGGGAGCACTGAAGCTTTCTTT.

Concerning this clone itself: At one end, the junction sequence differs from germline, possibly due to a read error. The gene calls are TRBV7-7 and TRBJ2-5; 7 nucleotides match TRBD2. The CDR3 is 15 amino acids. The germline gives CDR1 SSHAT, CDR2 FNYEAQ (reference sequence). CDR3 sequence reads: CASSLRGEVGETQYF. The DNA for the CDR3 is TGTGCTAGCAGCCTCCGGGGGGAGGTCGGAGAGACCCAGTACTTC.

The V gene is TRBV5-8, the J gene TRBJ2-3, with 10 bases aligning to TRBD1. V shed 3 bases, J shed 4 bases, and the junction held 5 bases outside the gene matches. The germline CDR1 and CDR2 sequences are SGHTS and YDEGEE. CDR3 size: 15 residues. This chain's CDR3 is CASSYGTGVPDTQYF. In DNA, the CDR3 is TGTGCCAGCAGCTACGGGACAGGGGTCCCAGATACGCAGTATTTT.

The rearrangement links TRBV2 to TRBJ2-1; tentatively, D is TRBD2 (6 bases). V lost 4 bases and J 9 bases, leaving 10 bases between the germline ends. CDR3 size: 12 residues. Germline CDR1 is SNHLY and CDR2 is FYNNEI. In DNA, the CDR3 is TGTGCCAGCAGTGCTTGGAGGGCTGAGCAGTTCTTC. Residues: CASSAWRAEQFF.

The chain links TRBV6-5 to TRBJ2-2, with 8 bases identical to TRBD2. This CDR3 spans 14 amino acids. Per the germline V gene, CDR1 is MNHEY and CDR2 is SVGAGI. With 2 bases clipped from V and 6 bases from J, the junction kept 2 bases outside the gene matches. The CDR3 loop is CASSYMRGAGELFF. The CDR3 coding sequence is TGTGCCAGCAGTTACATGCGGGGGGCCGGGGAGCTGTTTTTT.

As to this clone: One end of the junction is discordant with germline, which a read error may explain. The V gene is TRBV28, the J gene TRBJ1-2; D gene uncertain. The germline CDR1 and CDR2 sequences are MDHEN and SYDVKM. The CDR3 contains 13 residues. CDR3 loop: CASSLEGYYGYTF. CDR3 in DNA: TGTGCCAGCAGTTTAGAGGGATACTATGGTTACACCTTC.

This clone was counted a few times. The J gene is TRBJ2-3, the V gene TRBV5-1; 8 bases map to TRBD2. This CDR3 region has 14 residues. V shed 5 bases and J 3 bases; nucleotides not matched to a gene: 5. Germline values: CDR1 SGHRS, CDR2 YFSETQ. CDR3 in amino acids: CASSREGLTDTQYF. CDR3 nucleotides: TGCGCCAGCAGTCGGGAGGGCCTAACAGATACGCAGTATTTT.